Presented here are 21 T cell receptor beta chains from one specimen sequenced in a study of technical replicates of blood from a handful of donors. Assay used: immunoSEQ multiplex PCR; TCRdb lists only in-frame clones, some missing. The sample yields roughly 81,000 clones, 97% seen once. The source material was T cells isolated from PBMCs. The receptors derive from a human donor in good health.

Concerning this clone: At one end the junction does not follow the germline gene, possibly because of a read error. The chain combines TRBV2 with TRBJ1-2; 11 nucleotides line up with TRBD1. The CDR3 length is 15 residues. Germline values: CDR1 SNHLY, CDR2 FYNNEI. The CDR3 is CASSQAGQGAYGYTF. The CDR3 nucleotides read TGTGCCAGCAGTCAAGCCGGACAGGGGGCTTATGGCTACACCTTC.

The rearrangement uses TRBV2 and TRBJ2-3; the D gene is possibly TRBD2 (5 bases). CDR1 and CDR2 from the germline V gene are SNHLY and FYNNEI. The V end lost 8 bases, the J end lost 5 bases, and 11 bases lay between the germline ends. The length of the CDR3 is 12 residues. The CDR3 loop reads CASGVAGDTQYF. CDR3 nucleotide sequence: TGTGCCAGCGGCGTCGCGGGAGATACGCAGTATTTT.

The rearrangement joins TRBV6-5 to TRBJ1-1, with D possibly TRBD1 on 6 matching bases. CDR1 MNHEY and CDR2 SVGAGI come from the germline V gene. Trimming took off 6 bases at V and 4 bases at J, with 12 bases between the two ends. The CDR3 spans 13 residues. CDR3 in DNA: TGTGCCAGCAGACAGGGAGCCGGCACTGAAGCTTTCTTT. Protein sequence: CASRQGAGTEAFF.

The rearrangement links TRBV19 to TRBJ2-2; TRBD2 aligns across 10 bases. CDR1 is LNHDA and CDR2 is SQIVND in the germline V gene (reference sequence). The CDR3 has 16 amino acids. J was trimmed by 2 bases and V by 2 bases; bases with no gene match: 2. The chain's CDR3 is CASSIPSGSNTGELFF. Here the CDR3 DNA reads TGTGCCAGTAGTATACCTAGCGGGAGTAACACCGGGGAGCTGTTTTTT.

This chain joins TRBV7-9 and TRBJ1-2, with 10 nucleotides matching TRBD1. With 4 bases clipped from V and 2 bases from J, the junction kept 1 base outside the gene matches. The CDR3 loop spans 14 amino acids. Per germline, CDR1 SEHNR and CDR2 FQNEAQ (reference sequence). CDR3 sequence reads: CASSSGQGNYGYTF. Here the CDR3 DNA reads TGTGCCAGCAGCTCGGGACAGGGGAACTATGGCTACACCTTC.

This clone was picked up one time. V is TRBV5-4 and J is TRBJ2-7; D call uncertain. Germline CDR1 SGHNT, CDR2 YYREEE (reference sequence). V gave up 3 bases and J gave up 0 bases, with 13 bases separating them. The CDR3 is 15 residues long. DNA of the CDR3: TGTGCCAGCAGCTGGGCCCAGTCGCCCTCCTACGAGCAGTACTTC. As protein: CASSWAQSPSYEQYF.

The chain links TRBV28 to TRBJ2-1; D may be TRBD1 (5 bases). The CDR3 is made up of 12 amino acids. With 6 bases removed from V and 6 bases from J, the gap between germline ends came to 9 bases. CDR1 is MDHEN, CDR2 SYDVKM, per germline. The CDR3 DNA reads as TGTGCCAGCAGGGGGCCCCTCAATGAGCAGTTCTTC. Its translation is CASRGPLNEQFF.

The rearrangement joins TRBV7-9 to TRBJ2-1; a possible D gene is TRBD2 (5 bases). Germline CDR1 and CDR2: SEHNR and FQNEAQ (reference sequence). Deletions cut 2 bases from V and 2 bases from J, with 13 bases between. This CDR3 region has 16 residues. The CDR3 region has the DNA TGTGCCAGCAGCTTACCCAGCGGCCTCACCTACAATGAGCAGTTCTTC. It codes for CASSLPSGLTYNEQFF.

In this sample, this clone turned up once. The chain combines TRBV9 with TRBJ2-1, with a tentative D call TRBD1 (5 bases). CDR3 length: 15 amino acids. Germline V CDR1 and CDR2: SGDLS, YYNGEE. The V gene lost 0 bases and the J gene lost 7 bases, with 14 bases spanning the gap. CDR3 DNA sequence: TGTGCCAGCAGCGTAGGGCAGGGAAGGGGAAATGAGCAGTTCTTC. The encoded protein is CASSVGQGRGNEQFF.

This clone was recorded once. The V call is TRBV6-5, the J call TRBJ2-7, with D perhaps matching TRBD1 (5 bases). Germline CDR1 MNHEY, CDR2 SVGAGI. V gave up 6 bases and J gave up 0 bases, with 9 bases separating them. CDR3 size: 13 residues. DNA of the CDR3: TGTGCCAGCAGGGACATCTCCTCCTACGAGCAGTACTTC. It codes for CASRDISSYEQYF.

V usage is TRBV5-1 and J usage is TRBJ2-2, with TRBD2 matching over 14 bases. The CDR3 is made up of 16 amino acids. Germline CDR1 and CDR2: SGHRS and YFSETQ. J lost 6 bases, V lost 3 bases, and 4 bases had no gene match. CDR3 nucleotide sequence: TGCGCCAGCAGCTCCCCGGGACTAGCGGGAGCCGGGGAGCTGTTTTTT. Residues: CASSSPGLAGAGELFF.

The rearrangement uses TRBV11-2 and TRBJ2-3, with 7 positions matching TRBD2. V shed 1 base, J shed 7 bases, and the junction held 11 bases outside the gene matches. The CDR3 length is 16 residues. Germline V CDR1 and CDR2: SGHAT, FQNNGV. The CDR3 DNA reads TGTGCCAGCAGCTTAGGCAGCGGGATTCCTGGAAATACGCAGTATTTT. This encodes CASSLGSGIPGNTQYF.

CDR3 region: CASSDLAGDDEQYF. Written as DNA, the CDR3 is TGCGCCAGCAGCGATCTAGCGGGAGATGATGAGCAGTACTTC. The chain recombines TRBV5-1 with TRBJ2-7; 10 bases are a match to TRBD2. This CDR3 region has 14 residues. Germline V gives CDR1 SGHRS, CDR2 YFSETQ. The V and J ends lost 4 bases and 7 bases, in that order; junction bases with no gene match: 8.

V usage is TRBV5-1 and J usage is TRBJ2-7, with 15 bases fitting TRBD2. The CDR3 has 20 residues. Germline V gives CDR1 SGHRS, CDR2 YFSETQ. The trim removed 3 bases at V and 3 bases at J, leaving 16 bases unmatched. This chain's CDR3 is CASSWAGLAGGPQYSYEQYF. The CDR3 nucleotides read TGCGCCAGCAGCTGGGCGGGACTAGCGGGGGGACCACAATATAGCTACGAGCAGTACTTC.

The CDR3 here is CASSQELADFSGNTIYF. CDR3 bases: TGCGCCAGCAGCCAAGAGTTAGCTGACTTCAGTGGAAACACCATATATTTT. The chain links TRBV4-1 to TRBJ1-3, with unresolved D. Germline CDR1 is MGHRA and CDR2 is YSYEKL. This CDR3 is 17 amino acids long. Deletions cut 0 bases from V and 3 bases from J, with 15 bases between.

The chain recombines TRBV28 with TRBJ2-7; D unclear. CDR1 is MDHEN and CDR2 is SYDVKM in the germline V gene. The CDR3 is 11 residues long. V lost 4 bases, J lost 9 bases, and 10 bases lay in between. DNA of the CDR3: TGTGCCAGCAGTTCCCCCCGGGTGCAGTACTTC. It yields the protein CASSSPRVQYF.

This chain links TRBV12-5 with TRBJ2-7, with 7 bases matching TRBD1. Germline trimming cut 6 bases from V and 1 base from J; bases unmatched to any gene: 12. Germline-derived CDR1 and CDR2 are LGHNT and FRNRAP. This CDR3 is built from 16 residues. The CDR3 here is CASGPPDRDHSYEQYF. CDR3 nucleotides: TGTGCTAGTGGACCCCCAGACAGGGACCATTCCTACGAGCAGTACTTC. Complete variable domain (other parts from reference TRBV12-5 and TRBJ2-7): DARVTQTPRHKVTEMGQEVTMRCQPILGHNTVFWYRQTMMQGLELLAYFRNRAPLDDSGMPKDRFSAEMPDATLATLKIQPSEPRDSAVYFCASGPPDRDHSYEQYFGPGTRLTVT.

The CDR3 coding sequence is TGTGCCAGTAGTAATCAGGTGACAGATACGCAGTATTTT. Translating it yields CASSNQVTDTQYF. The genes are TRBV19 and TRBJ2-3; D not certain. The CDR3 covers 13 residues. Trimming pared 4 bases from V and 3 bases from J, leaving 8 bases between. The germline V gene has CDR1 LNHDA and CDR2 SQIVND (reference sequence).

This chain links TRBV4-1 with TRBJ1-5; D possibly corresponds to TRBD1 (5 bases). CDR3 length equals 17 residues. Germline-derived CDR1 and CDR2 are MGHRA and YSYEKL. Trimming cost V 0 bases and J 0 bases, with 12 bases left between them. The CDR3 spells CASSQERRQSSNQPQHF. The CDR3 coding sequence is TGCGCCAGCAGCCAAGAAAGGAGACAGAGTAGCAATCAGCCCCAGCATTTT.

This clone was seen a single time. This CDR3 is CASSLTGGKQPQHF. For the CDR3, the DNA is TGTGCCAGCAGCTTGACAGGGGGGAAACAGCCCCAGCATTTT. This chain uses TRBV11-2 with TRBJ1-5; the match to TRBD1 covers 9 bases. CDR1 is SGHAT and CDR2 is FQNNGV in the germline V gene. The CDR3 extends over 14 amino acids. The ends lost 3 bases at V and 7 bases at J; junction bases unmatched: 4.

J is TRBJ2-1 and V is TRBV28, with 7 bases aligning to TRBD1. V was clipped by 10 bases and J by 4 bases; unmatched bases: 10. The CDR3 sequence is 14 residues long. Germline V gene data show CDR1 as MDHEN and CDR2 as SYDVKM. CDR3 amino acids: CATQGPGQYNEQFF. Here the CDR3 DNA reads TGTGCCACCCAGGGTCCGGGACAGTACAATGAGCAGTTCTTC.